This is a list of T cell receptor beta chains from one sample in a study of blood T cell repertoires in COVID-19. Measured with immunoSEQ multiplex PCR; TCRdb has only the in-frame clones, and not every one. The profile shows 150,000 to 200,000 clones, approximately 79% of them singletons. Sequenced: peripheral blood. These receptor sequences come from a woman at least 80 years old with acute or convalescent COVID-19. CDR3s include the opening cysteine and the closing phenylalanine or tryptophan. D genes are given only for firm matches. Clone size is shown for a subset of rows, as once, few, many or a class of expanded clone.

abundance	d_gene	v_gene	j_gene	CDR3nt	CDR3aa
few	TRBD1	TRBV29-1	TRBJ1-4	TGCAGCGTTGGACAGGGAGCTGCAACTAATGAAAAACTGTTTTTT	CSVGQGAATNEKLFF
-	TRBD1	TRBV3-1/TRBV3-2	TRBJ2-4	TGTGCCAGCAGCCAGCAACAGGGGGTGGGAAACATTCAGTACTTC	CASSQQQGVGNIQYF
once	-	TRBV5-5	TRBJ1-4	TGTGCCAGCAGCTTTAGGCAGGATAATGAAAAACTGTTTTTT	CASSFRQDNEKLFF
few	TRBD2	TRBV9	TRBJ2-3	TGTGCCAGCAGCCCCTTTTCTGCGGGAGGGTTCACAGATACGCAGTATTTT	CASSPFSAGGFTDTQYF
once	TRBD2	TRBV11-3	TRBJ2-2	TGTGCCAGCAGCCCCGGACTAGCGGGCAACACCGGGGAGCTGTTTTTT	CASSPGLAGNTGELFF
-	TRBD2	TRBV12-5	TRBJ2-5	TGTGCTAGTGGTTTGGGGACTAGCGGGATCAGCGAGACCCAGTACTTC	CASGLGTSGISETQYF
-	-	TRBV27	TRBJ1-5	TGTGCCAGCAGTTTGAACCCCTATAGCAATCAGCCCCAGCATTTT	CASSLNPYSNQPQHF
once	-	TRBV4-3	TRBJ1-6	TGCGCCAGCAGCCAGGGGACATCTCGTTCACCCCTCCACTTT	CASSQGTSRSPLHF
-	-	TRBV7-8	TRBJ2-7	TGTGCCAGCAGGCCTCAGGGGATGGTTCCTTACGAGCAGTACTTC	CASRPQGMVPYEQYF
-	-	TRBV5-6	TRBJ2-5	TGTGCCAGCAGCTTGCGTATGCAAGCGGAGACCCAGTACTTC	CASSLRMQAETQYF
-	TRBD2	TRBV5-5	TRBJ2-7	TGTGCCAGCAGCCTGACCTTTGGACTAGCGGGAAACTACTACGAGCAGTACTTC	CASSLTFGLAGNYYEQYF
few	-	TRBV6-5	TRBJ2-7	TGTGCCAGCAGTCAGCCTGTCGGGAGCCGCTACGAGCAGTACTTC	CASSQPVGSRYEQYF
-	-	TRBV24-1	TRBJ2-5	TGTGCCACCTCCCCCAGACTAGGTCAAGGAGGGGAGACCCAGTACTTC	CATSPRLGQGGETQYF
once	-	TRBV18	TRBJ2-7	TGTGCCAGCTCACCAGGGGTCACAGGGAGCCCCTACGAGCAGTACTTC	CASSPGVTGSPYEQYF
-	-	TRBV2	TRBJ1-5	TGTGCCAGCAGTTGGGCAGGGGAGAGCAATCAGCCCCAGCATTTT	CASSWAGESNQPQHF
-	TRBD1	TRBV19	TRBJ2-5	TGTGCCAGTAGAATCACAGGGGCGGAGACCCAGTACTTC	CASRITGAETQYF
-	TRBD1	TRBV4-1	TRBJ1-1	TGCGCCAGCAGCCACCTCCCCGGACAGGCTTATGAAGCTTTCTTT	CASSHLPGQAYEAFF
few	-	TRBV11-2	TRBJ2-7	TGTGCCAGCAGCTTAGTCGGACAAACGCAGTACTTC	CASSLVGQTQYF
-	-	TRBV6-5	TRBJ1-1	TGTGCCAGCAGTTACGCAGGGCAGGGGAACACTGAAGCTTTCTTT	CASSYAGQGNTEAFF
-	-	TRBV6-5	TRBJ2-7	TGTGCCAGCAGCGGGACACCAAAGAACGAGCAGTACTTC	CASSGTPKNEQYF
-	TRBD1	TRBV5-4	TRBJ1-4	TGTGCCAGCAGCCTGGTTGGGGGACAGGGTAATGAAAAACTGTTTTTT	CASSLVGGQGNEKLFF
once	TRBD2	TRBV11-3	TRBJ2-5	TGTGCCAGCAGCTTAGGACTAGCGGAAGAGACCCAGTACTTC	CASSLGLAEETQYF
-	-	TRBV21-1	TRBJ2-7	TGTGCCAGCAGCAAAGCAGGGACTTGCGAGCAGTACTTC	CASSKAGTCEQYF
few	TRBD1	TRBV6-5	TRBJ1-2	TGTGCCAGCTCTGCGGACAGGCTAAACTATGGCTACACCTTC	CASSADRLNYGYTF
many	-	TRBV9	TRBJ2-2	TGTGCCAGCAGCGTAGGGGGCACGAACACCGGGGAGCTGTTTTTT	CASSVGGTNTGELFF
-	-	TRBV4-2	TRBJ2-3	TGTGCCAGCAGCCAAGATCGGAGGGCCGGGGGAGATACGCAGTATTTT	CASSQDRRAGGDTQYF
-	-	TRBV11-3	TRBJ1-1	TGTGCCAGCAGCCCCCTCGCTGGGCTGGGCACTGAAGCTTTCTTT	CASSPLAGLGTEAFF
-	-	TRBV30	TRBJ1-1	TGTGCCTGGAGTGTAGCCAGGACTGAAGCTTTCTTT	CAWSVARTEAFF
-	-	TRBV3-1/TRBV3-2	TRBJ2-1	TGTGCCAGCAGCCGGTGGGGGGACAATGAGCAGTTCTTC	CASSRWGDNEQFF